This TCR beta chain was sequenced for a study of graft-versus-host responses after intestinal transplantation. Study information: Each transplant was multivisceral, liver-intestinal, or isolated intestinal. Every recipient underwent anti-thymocyte globulin induction, then tacrolimus and steroids for 2 to 3 years.

V was pared by 5 bases and J by 3 bases, with 10 bases between. The CDR3 is 13 residues long. From germline, CDR1 is SGHAT and CDR2 FQNNGV. As concerns this clone: As yet, its antigen is unknown.

Findings and limits, study-wide: Peak circulating GvH clone levels were associated with early post-transplant HvG declines.

Profiling relied on immunoSEQ multiplex PCR, and the TCRdb table lists in-frame clones only, not all of them. The sample consists of about 130,000 clones, around nine tenths of them appearing once. This TCR was sampled from a human donor who received an intestinal transplant. The rearrangement links TRBV11-2 to TRBJ1-1, with D uncertain. The input for sequencing was unstimulated CD4+ T cells sorted from spleen or lymph node cells, taken before intestinal transplant. CDR3 sequence reads: CASSPRTDTEAFF. CDR3 DNA sequence: TGTGCCAGCAGCCCTAGGACGGACACTGAAGCTTTCTTT.